This T cell receptor (beta chain) was identified in a study of blood T cells in healthy people across ages. The second PCR ran roughly 6 to 12 cycles with a sample-barcoded 5' primer and J-beta primers. Each CDR3 protein gets one entry after TCRdb re-called the 5' RACE reads with MiXCR. The sample consists of a few hundred thousand distinct CDR3 sequences, roughly a quarter of them appearing once. Germline V gives CDR1 DFQATT, CDR2 SNEGSKA (reference sequence). V lost 6 bases and J lost 7, with 16 bases in between. The CDR3 sequence is 13 residues long. The same specimen was also included in a second study, on T cells of mothers and their children. From that paper: The donor cohort consisted of a few healthy Caucasian mothers and their six children.

The gene calls are TRBV20-1 and TRBJ1-5, with D perhaps TRBD1 (6 bases). This TCR was sampled from a boy younger than 10 in good health. The sequencing input was blood. The CDR3 loop is CSANREVGQPQHF. The CDR3 DNA sequence: TGCAGTGCAAACAGGGAGGTGGGACAGCCCCAGCATTTT.